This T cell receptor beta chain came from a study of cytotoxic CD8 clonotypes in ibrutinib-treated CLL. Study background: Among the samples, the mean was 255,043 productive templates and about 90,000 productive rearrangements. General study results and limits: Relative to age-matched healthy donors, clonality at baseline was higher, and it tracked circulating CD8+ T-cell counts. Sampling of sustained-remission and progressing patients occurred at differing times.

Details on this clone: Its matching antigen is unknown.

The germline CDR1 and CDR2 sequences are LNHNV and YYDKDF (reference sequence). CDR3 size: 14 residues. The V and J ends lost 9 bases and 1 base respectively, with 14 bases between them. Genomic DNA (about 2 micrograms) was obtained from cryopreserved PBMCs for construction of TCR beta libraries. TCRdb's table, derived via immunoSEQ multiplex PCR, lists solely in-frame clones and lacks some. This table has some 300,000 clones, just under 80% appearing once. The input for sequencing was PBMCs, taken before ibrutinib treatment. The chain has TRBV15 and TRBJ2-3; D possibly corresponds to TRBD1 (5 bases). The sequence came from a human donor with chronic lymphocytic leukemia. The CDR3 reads CATRPAGRTDTQYF. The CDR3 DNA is TGTGCCACACGACCAGCAGGGCGCACAGATACGCAGTATTTT.